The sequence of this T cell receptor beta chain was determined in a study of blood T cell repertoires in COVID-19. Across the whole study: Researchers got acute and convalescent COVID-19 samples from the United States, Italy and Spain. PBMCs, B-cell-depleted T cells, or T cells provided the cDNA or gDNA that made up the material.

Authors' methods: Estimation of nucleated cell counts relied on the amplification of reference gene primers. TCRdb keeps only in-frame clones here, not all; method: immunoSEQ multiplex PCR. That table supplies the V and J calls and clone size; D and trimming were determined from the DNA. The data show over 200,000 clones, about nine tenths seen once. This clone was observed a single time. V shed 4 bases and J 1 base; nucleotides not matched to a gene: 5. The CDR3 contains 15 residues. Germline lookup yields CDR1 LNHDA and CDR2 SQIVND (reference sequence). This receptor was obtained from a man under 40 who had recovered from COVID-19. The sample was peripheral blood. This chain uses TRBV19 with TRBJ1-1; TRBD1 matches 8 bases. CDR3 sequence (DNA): TGTGCCAGTAGTACCCGACAGGGGAGGAACACTGAAGCTTTCTTT. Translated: CASSTRQGRNTEAFF. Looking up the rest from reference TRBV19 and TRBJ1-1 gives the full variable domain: DGGITQSPKYLFRKEGQNVTLSCEQNLNHDAMYWYRQDPGQGLRLIYYSQIVNDFQKGDIAEGYSVSREKKESFPLTVTSAQKNPTAFYLCASSTRQGRNTEAFFGQGTRLTVV.